This note documents a single TCR beta chain sequence. Its antigen remains unknown. This record comes from a study of cytomegalovirus exposure and HLA in healthy donors. Study in general: In an early release, HLA-typed donors contributed 75 million to 85 million unique TCR sequences.

Trimming at V came to 5 bases and at J to 8 bases, leaving 13 bases not matched to a gene. The CDR3 sequence is 16 residues long. Germline V gene lookup returns CDR1 SSHAT and CDR2 FNYEAQ (reference sequence). The study, taken as a whole, reports: Analysis performed later found 16,951 TCR beta sequences associated with HLA alleles at 0.05 false discovery rate. In vitro experiments confirmed that a few CMV-associated chains were specific for CMV antigens. When the data were analyzed later, several of the most significant clusters appeared to be linked to common viral pathogens.

This PCR relied on a set of 60 Vbeta primers and 13 Jbeta primers. The table came from immunoSEQ multiplex PCR; TCRdb's copy has only in-frame clones and leaves some out. The sample contains some 150,000 clones, approximately 61% of which appear only once. The rearrangement links TRBV7-7 to TRBJ2-2; 8 bases match TRBD2. The sequenced sample was PBMCs. This receptor was taken from a woman aged 40 to 49 in good health and CMV-seronegative. The CDR3 region is CASSPHGLANAGELFF. CDR3 DNA: TGTGCCAGCAGCCCCCACGGACTAGCAAATGCTGGGGAGCTGTTTTTT.